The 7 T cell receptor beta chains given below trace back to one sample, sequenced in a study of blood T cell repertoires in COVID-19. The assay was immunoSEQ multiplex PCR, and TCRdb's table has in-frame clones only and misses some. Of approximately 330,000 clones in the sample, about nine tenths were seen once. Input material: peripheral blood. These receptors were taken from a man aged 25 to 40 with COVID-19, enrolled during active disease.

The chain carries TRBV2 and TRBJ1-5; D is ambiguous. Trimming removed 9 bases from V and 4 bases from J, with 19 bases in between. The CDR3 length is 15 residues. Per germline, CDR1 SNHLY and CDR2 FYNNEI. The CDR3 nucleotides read TGTGCCAGTAACAGCAAGGATGCCCTTAATCAGCCCCAGCATTTT. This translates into CASNSKDALNQPQHF. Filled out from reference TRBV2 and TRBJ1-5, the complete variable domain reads EPEVTQTPSHQVTQMGQEVILRCVPISNHLYFYWYRQILGQKVEFLVSFYNNEISEKSEIFDDQFSVERPDGSNFTLKIRSTKLEDSAMYFCASNSKDALNQPQHFGDGTRLSIL.

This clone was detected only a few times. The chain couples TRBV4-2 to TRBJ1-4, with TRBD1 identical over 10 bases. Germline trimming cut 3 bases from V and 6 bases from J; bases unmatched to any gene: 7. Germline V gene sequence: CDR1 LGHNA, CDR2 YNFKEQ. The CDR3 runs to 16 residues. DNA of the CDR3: TGTGCCAGCAGCCAGGTGACCGGGACAGGGGATGAAAAACTGTTTTTT. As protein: CASSQVTGTGDEKLFF.

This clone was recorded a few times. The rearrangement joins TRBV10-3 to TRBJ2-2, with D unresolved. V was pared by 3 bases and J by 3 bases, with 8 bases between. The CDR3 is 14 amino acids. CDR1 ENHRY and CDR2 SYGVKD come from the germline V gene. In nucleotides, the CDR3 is TGTGCCATCAGTGACAGGTCCGACACCGGGGAGCTGTTTTTT. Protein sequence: CAISDRSDTGELFF.

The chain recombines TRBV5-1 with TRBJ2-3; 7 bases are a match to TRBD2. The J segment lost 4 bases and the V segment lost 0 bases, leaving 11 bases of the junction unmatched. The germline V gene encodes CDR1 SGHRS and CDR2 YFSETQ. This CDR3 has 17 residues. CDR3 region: CASSLERTSRRADTQYF. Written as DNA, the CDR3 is TGCGCCAGCAGCTTGGAGCGGACTAGTAGGAGAGCAGATACGCAGTATTTT.

The CDR3 DNA reads as TGTGCCAGCTCATCGTCGATGACAGGGGAGGTAGAGCAGTTCTTC. It is translated as CASSSSMTGEVEQFF. The rearrangement joins TRBV18 to TRBJ2-1; 8 bases fit TRBD1. The germline CDR1 and CDR2 sequences are KGHSH and LQKENI. Trimming removed 5 bases from V and 10 bases from J; junction bases left unmatched: 13. CDR3 length: 15 residues. Based on the CDR3 plus reference TRBV18 and TRBJ2-1, the full variable domain is NAGVMQNPRHLVRRRGQEARLRCSPMKGHSHVYWYRQLPEEGLKFMVYLQKENIIDESGMPKERFSAEFPKEGPSILRIQQVVRGDSAAYFCASSSSMTGEVEQFFGPGTRLTVL.

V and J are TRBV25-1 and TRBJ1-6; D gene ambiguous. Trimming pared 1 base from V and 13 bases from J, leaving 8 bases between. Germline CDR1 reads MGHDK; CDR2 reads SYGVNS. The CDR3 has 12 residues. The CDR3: CASSESLGPLHF. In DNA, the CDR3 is TGTGCCAGCAGTGAATCCCTGGGCCCCCTCCACTTT. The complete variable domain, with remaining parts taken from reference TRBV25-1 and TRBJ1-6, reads EADIYQTPRYLVIGTGKKITLECSQTMGHDKMYWYQQDPGMELHLIHYSYGVNSTEKGDLSSESTVSRIRTEHFPLTLESARPSHTSQYLCASSESLGPLHFGNGTRLTVT.

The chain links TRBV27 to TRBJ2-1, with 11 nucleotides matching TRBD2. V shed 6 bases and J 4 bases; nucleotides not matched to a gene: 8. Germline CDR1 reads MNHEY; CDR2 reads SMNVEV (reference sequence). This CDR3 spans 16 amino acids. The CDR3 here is CASSQPSGRSYNEQFF. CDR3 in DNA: TGTGCCAGCAGCCAACCTAGCGGGAGGAGTTACAATGAGCAGTTCTTC.